The source of this TCR beta chain is a study of T cell responses to AZD1222 COVID-19 vaccine. With 1 base removed from V and 0 bases from J, the gap between germline ends came to 7 bases. The germline V gene encodes CDR1 SGDLS and CDR2 YYNGEE. The CDR3 contains 15 residues. A remark on this clone: Its matching antigen is unknown.

Some clones are missing from TCRdb's copy, which holds only in-frame ones; the method was immunoSEQ multiplex PCR. This table holds about 200,000 clones, approximately 94% found once. The study's findings and limits: Clonal diversity was possibly underestimated, and white British individuals and females predominated among donors. Compared with day 0, the breadth and depth of the Spike-specific TCR repertoire rose significantly after two doses of AZD1222. Repertoires were collected only later (after the peak T cell response had occurred).

The sequence derives from an adult in good health. The V call is TRBV9, the J call TRBJ2-2; no reliable D call. This specimen consisted of peripheral blood, obtained on day 0 of MenACWY control vaccination. CDR3 in DNA: TGTGCCAGCAGCGTACTGGGCGCGAACACCGGGGAGCTGTTTTTT. It is translated as CASSVLGANTGELFF. Together with reference TRBV9 and TRBJ2-2, the CDR3 gives the full variable domain: DSGVTQTPKHLITATGQRVTLRCSPRSGDLSVYWYQQSLDQGLQFLIQYYNGEERAKGNILERFSAQQFPDLHSELNLSSLELGDSALYFCASSVLGANTGELFFGEGSRLTVL.